The rows below give T cell receptor beta chains drawn from one sample of a study of blood T cell repertoires in COVID-19. The data were produced by immunoSEQ multiplex PCR, yet TCRdb's version contains in-frame clones alone and is incomplete. The sample holds around 220,000 clones, 84% seen once. Material: peripheral blood. The receptors come from a man aged 30 to 45 with active or convalescent COVID-19. CDR3s include the opening cysteine and the closing phenylalanine or tryptophan. The D gene is left open where the match is weak. Size is omitted from some rows. Given values are once, few, many or a class for expanded clones.

>-|TRBV10-3|-|TRBJ1-3
CASAPWRESSGNTIYF
TGTGCCTCCGCTCCGTGGCGGGAGAGCTCTGGAAACACCATATATTTT
>-|TRBV7-8|TRBD2|TRBJ2-2
CASSLRSSGVNTGELFF
TGTGCCAGCAGCTTAAGGTCCAGCGGGGTTAACACCGGGGAGCTGTTTTTT
>once|TRBV5-4|-|TRBJ1-5
CASSLGPYSNQPQHF
TGTGCCAGCAGCTTGGGGCCTTATAGCAATCAGCCCCAGCATTTT
>-|TRBV28|-|TRBJ2-2
CASSSLVPGELFF
TGTGCCAGCAGCTCTCTAGTCCCCGGGGAGCTGTTTTTT
>-|TRBV4-2|TRBD2|TRBJ2-7
CASSQDGETSGNEQYF
TGTGCCAGCAGCCAAGATGGGGAGACTAGCGGGAACGAGCAGTACTTC
>-|TRBV28|TRBD2|TRBJ2-1
CASIQRTSGNEQFF
TGTGCCAGCATCCAAAGGACTAGCGGGAATGAGCAGTTCTTC
>-|TRBV5-1|TRBD1|TRBJ2-3
CASSLVWGQGGDTQYF
TGCGCCAGCAGCTTGGTCTGGGGACAGGGAGGAGATACGCAGTATTTT
>-|TRBV4-3|TRBD2|TRBJ2-1
CASSPSLAETLYNEQFF
TGCGCCAGCAGCCCCTCACTAGCGGAGACCCTTTACAATGAGCAGTTCTTC
>-|TRBV19|-|TRBJ2-2
CASSIRRAAGELFF
TGTGCCAGTAGTATACGGAGGGCCGCCGGGGAGCTGTTTTTT
>-|TRBV7-9|TRBD2|TRBJ2-3
CASSFRMTSGGAIDTQYF
TGTGCCAGCAGCTTCCGGATGACTAGCGGGGGGGCGATAGATACGCAGTATTTT
>once|TRBV28|TRBD2|TRBJ2-1
CASRLAGNNEQFF
TGTGCCTCCCGACTAGCGGGGAACAATGAGCAGTTCTTC
>-|TRBV9|TRBD1|TRBJ1-6
CASSLSPDRNNSPLHF
TGTGCCAGCAGCCTAAGCCCGGACAGGAATAATTCACCCCTCCACTTT
>-|TRBV2|TRBD1|TRBJ2-3
CASSADRGITDTQYF
TGTGCCAGCAGTGCTGACAGGGGGATTACAGATACGCAGTATTTT
>-|TRBV9|-|TRBJ2-1
CASSSTSSYNEQFF
TGTGCCAGCAGCTCGACAAGCTCCTACAATGAGCAGTTCTTC
>-|TRBV6-5|-|TRBJ1-1
CASTPTGFLYTEAFF
TGTGCCAGCACCCCGACAGGATTCTTATACACTGAAGCTTTCTTT
>many|TRBV27|TRBD2|TRBJ2-7
CASRPSGGAYEQYF
TGTGCCAGCCGACCTAGCGGGGGGGCCTACGAGCAGTACTTC
>-|TRBV7-2|TRBD1|TRBJ1-3
CASSLGTGRNTIYF
TGTGCCAGCAGCTTAGGGACAGGGCGAAACACCATATATTTT
>-|TRBV7-9|-|TRBJ2-2
CASSFSVSVSNTGELFF
-